This T cell receptor (beta chain) originates from a study of human T cells and chemical hapten exposure (TCRdb year 2021). About the study as a whole: For sensitization, 2% DPC in acetone was applied to a roughly 2 cm by roughly 2 cm area of upper inner arm skin. The study tracked peripheral blood TCR repertoire changes in vivo during primary and secondary sensitization to the hapten diphenylcyclopropenone (DPC) in alopecia patients. The patient cohort, mostly female, included alopecia areata with under or over 50% scalp involvement, alopecia totalis and alopecia universalis. Patch tests used Finn chambers with 0.01% DPC on the upper back, scored after 6 days by International Contact Dermatitis Research Group standards. Throughout the roughly 26-week study period, patients were also given weekly therapeutic DPC doses on the scalp. Blood was sampled from patients pre-sensitization (week 0) and at 2, 6 and about 24 weeks after DPC sensitization. Libraries were combined into a pool for sequencing, and differences in TCR yield between samples came mainly from small differences in library volumes within the pool. Approximately 28 alopecia patients gave blood for TCR sequencing at one to four time points (pre-sensitization, 2, 6 and 24 weeks).

The time point tag for this specimen amounts to: patch test 2, 6 weeks after DPC sensitization. This specimen's treatment or condition label, interpreted: therapeutic diphenylcyclopropenone sensitization with weekly scalp DPC. Blood at each patch-test visit was drawn before the patch test was applied. Eligible patients were aged 18 to 70, diagnosed with alopecia, deemed suitable for DPC therapy, and excluded if pregnant. Total RNA was extracted from unfractionated whole blood collected in Tempus Blood RNA tubes. The receptor library was made with RACE. Sequencing relied on a NextSeq 500. During library preparation, unique molecular identifiers were attached to individual cDNA molecules so that TCRs could be counted quantitatively and reproducibly. Each blood RNA sample was used to sequence both TCR alpha and TCR beta chains. Regarding the original processing steps: Samples had a median of roughly 100,000 TCRs, with a range from roughly 23,224 to 700,000. The Decombinator software suite was used to annotate the V, J and CDR3 of the TCR reads. For the PS versus PT1 abundance plots, all samples were subsampled to the same number of TCRs (28,000). Expanded TCRs were defined as absent before sensitization and observed at least eight times at the 2-week time point. TCRdb took the public reads, trimmed them with fastp at Q25, ran MiXCR for clone calling and kept in-frame beta chains. For every CDR3 protein sequence, its rows merge into one entry that carries the most common genes and DNA. These V and J calls rely on TCRdb rather than the paper's analysis. The sample table contains more than 80,000 distinct CDR3 sequences; only one count was recorded for around 9.3% of them. More than 4% of the sample is held by the ten biggest clonotypes.

This clonotype was seen at least ten times. What antigen it recognizes has not been identified. No base qualities exist here, and no much larger clone lies one base off it. General study outcomes and caveats: After repeated subsampling, changes were observed in the strength of the expansion versus patch-test correlation and in the threshold at which the correlation became significant. Compared with pre-sensitization or healthy control sets, expanded TCRs formed significantly more large CDR3 similarity clusters, which is consistent with antigen-driven responses. Because every patient had alopecia, a presumed autoimmune disease, the patients' immune response might differ from that of healthy individuals. Patch test score was positively correlated with the number of PT1 expanded TCRs, with significance at thresholds 8, 16 and 32 but not at 4. No change with DPC sensitization was found in the number of TCRs above 1 in 1000 frequency, and no evidence of global repertoire structure alterations was found.

The sequenced sample was whole blood, obtained in connection with sensitization to the hapten diphenylcyclopropenone (DPC). The sequence was collected from a woman aged 50 to 60 with alopecia areata. Some clones in this sample may be carry-over from other donors' samples.

The sequenced DNA: TGTGCCAGCAGCCAAGACTCCTGGAATGAGCAGTTCTTC. This translates into CASSQDSWNEQFF. The sequence links TRBV3-1 to TRBJ2-1; no confident D gene assignment can be made. CDR1 and CDR2, looked up from the germline V gene (reference sequence), are LGHDT and YNNKEL. The CDR3 goes from the cysteine to the phenylalanine over 13 residues. The retained sequence is limited to the CDR3, 39 bases, with the frame set at the first base. The V end loses 0 bases and the J end loses 7 bases, and a stretch of 7 bases separates them.